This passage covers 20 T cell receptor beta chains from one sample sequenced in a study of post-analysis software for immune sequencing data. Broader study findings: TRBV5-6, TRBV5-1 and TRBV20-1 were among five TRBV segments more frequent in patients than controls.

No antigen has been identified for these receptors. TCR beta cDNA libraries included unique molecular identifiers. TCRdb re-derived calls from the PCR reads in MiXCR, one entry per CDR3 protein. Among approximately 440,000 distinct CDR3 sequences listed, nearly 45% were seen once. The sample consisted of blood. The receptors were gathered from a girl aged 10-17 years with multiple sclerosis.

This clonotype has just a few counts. The CDR3 spells CASSPPNTGELFF. The CDR3 DNA sequence: TGTGCCAGCAGTCCGCCGAACACCGGGGAGCTGTTTTTT. J is TRBJ2-2 and V is TRBV27; no clear D. Between the trimmed V and J ends, which lost 5 bases and 0 bases, there was a span of 4 bases. Germline assignment: CDR1 MNHEY and CDR2 SMNVEV (reference sequence). The CDR3 runs to 13 residues.

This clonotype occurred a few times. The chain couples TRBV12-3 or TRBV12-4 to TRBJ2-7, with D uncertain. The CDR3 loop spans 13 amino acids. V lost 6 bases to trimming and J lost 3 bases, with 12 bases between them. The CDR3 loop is CASRMTSDYEQYF. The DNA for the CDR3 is TGTGCCAGCAGGATGACATCAGACTACGAGCAGTACTTC.

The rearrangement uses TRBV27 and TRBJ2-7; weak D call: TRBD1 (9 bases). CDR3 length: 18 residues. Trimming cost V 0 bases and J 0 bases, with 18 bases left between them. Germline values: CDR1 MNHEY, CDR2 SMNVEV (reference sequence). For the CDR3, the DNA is TGTGCCAGCAGTTTATCGACAGGGGGACTAGGCATCTCCTACGAGCAGTACTTC. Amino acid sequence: CASSLSTGGLGISYEQYF.

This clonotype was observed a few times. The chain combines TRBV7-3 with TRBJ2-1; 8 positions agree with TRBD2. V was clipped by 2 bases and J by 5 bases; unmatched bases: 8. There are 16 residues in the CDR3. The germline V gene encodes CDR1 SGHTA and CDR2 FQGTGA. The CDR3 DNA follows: TGTGCCAGCAGCTTAGGGCCCGCGGGGGGACACAATGAGCAGTTCTTC. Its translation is CASSLGPAGGHNEQFF.

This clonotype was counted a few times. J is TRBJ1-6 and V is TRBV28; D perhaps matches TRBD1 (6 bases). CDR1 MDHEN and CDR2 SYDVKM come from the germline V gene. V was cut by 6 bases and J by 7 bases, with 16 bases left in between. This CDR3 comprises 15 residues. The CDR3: CASRPTGTYNSPLHF. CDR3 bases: TGTGCCAGCAGGCCGACCGGGACATACAATTCACCCCTCCACTTT.

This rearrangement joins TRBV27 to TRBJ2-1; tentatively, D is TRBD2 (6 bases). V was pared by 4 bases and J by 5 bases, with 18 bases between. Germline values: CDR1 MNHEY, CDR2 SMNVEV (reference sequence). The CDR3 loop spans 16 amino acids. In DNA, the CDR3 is TGTGCCAGCAGTTCACAGCGGGCCACCTTAGACAATGAGCAGTTCTTC. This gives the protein CASSSQRATLDNEQFF.

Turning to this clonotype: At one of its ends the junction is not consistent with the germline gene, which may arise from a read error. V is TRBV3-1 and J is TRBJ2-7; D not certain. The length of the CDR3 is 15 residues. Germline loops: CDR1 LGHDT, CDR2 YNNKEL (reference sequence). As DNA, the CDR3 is TGTGCCATCAGCCATGGTCTGGGTGGTTCCTACGAGCAGTACTTC. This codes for CAISHGLGGSYEQYF.

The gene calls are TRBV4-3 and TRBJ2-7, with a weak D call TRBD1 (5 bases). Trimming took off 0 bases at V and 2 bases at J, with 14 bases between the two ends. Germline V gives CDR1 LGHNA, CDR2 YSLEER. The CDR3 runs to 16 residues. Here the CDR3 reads CASSQEPKGSAYEQYF. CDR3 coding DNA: TGCGCCAGCAGCCAAGAACCTAAGGGGTCAGCCTACGAGCAGTACTTC.

CDR3 sequence (DNA): TGCGCCAGCAGCTTGGAGCCTCCGCCTGGCGCAGATACGCAGTATTTT. This codes for CASSLEPPPGADTQYF. The chain combines TRBV5-1 with TRBJ2-3; D remains ambiguous. CDR3 size: 16 residues. V gave up 0 bases and J gave up 4 bases, with 15 bases separating them. Germline V gene sequence: CDR1 SGHRS, CDR2 YFSETQ. The whole variable domain, filled in from reference TRBV5-1 and TRBJ2-3, reads KAGVTQTPRYLIKTRGQQVTLSCSPISGHRSVSWYQQTPGQGLQFLFEYFSETQRNKGNFPGRFSGRQFSNSRSEMNVSTLELGDSALYLCASSLEPPPGADTQYFGPGTRLTVL.

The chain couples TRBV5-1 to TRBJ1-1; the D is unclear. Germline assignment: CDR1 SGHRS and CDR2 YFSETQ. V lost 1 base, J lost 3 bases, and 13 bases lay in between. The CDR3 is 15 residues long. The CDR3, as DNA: TGCGCCAGCAGCTTGTACCGGGCTCTAGACACTGAAGCTTTCTTT. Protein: CASSLYRALDTEAFF. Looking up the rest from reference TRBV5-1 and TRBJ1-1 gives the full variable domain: KAGVTQTPRYLIKTRGQQVTLSCSPISGHRSVSWYQQTPGQGLQFLFEYFSETQRNKGNFPGRFSGRQFSNSRSEMNVSTLELGDSALYLCASSLYRALDTEAFFGQGTRLTVV.

The CDR3 DNA reads as TGCAGTGCTCATGGGGGACACAATGAGCAGTTCTTC. Translated: CSAHGGHNEQFF. The chain employs TRBV20-1 and TRBJ2-1, with D perhaps assigned TRBD1 or TRBD2 (5 bases each). Germline CDR1 DFQATT, CDR2 SNEGSKA (reference sequence). V was clipped by 5 bases and J by 5 bases, with 10 bases between them. This CDR3 is 12 amino acids long.

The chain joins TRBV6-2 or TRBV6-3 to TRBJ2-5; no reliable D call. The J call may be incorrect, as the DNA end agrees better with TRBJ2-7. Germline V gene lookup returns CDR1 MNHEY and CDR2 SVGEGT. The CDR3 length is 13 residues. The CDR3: CASSYVLSYEQYF. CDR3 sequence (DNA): TGTGCCAGCAGTTACGTCCTCTCCTACGAGCAGTACTTC.

The CDR3 DNA reads as TGCGCCAGCAGACCTGGGGCTGTCGGGGACACTGAAGCTTTCTTT. Translating gives CASRPGAVGDTEAFF. The chain combines TRBV5-1 with TRBJ1-1; tentatively, D is TRBD1 (5 bases). V lost 5 bases and J 3 bases, leaving 17 bases between the germline ends. Germline CDR1 and CDR2: SGHRS and YFSETQ. This CDR3 has 15 residues.

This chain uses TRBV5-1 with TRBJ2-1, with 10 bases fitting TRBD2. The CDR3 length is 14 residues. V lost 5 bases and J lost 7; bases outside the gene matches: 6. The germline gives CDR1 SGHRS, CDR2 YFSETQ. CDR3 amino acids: CASSSLAGVNEQFF. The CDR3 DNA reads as TGCGCCAGCAGTAGCCTAGCGGGAGTAAATGAGCAGTTCTTC.

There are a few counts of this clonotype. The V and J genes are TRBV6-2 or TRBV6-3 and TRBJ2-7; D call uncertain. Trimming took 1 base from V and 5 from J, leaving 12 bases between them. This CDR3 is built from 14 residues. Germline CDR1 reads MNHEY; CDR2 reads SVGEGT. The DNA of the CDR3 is TGTGCCAGCAGTTACTTCGGGCCTTACGACGAGCAGTACTTC. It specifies CASSYFGPYDEQYF.

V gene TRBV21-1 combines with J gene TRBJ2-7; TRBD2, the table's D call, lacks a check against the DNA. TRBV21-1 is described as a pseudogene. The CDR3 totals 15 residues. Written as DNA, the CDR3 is TGTGCCAGCAGCAAAGGGGGGCTAGCGGGAGACGAGCAGTACTTC. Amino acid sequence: CASSKGGLAGDEQYF.

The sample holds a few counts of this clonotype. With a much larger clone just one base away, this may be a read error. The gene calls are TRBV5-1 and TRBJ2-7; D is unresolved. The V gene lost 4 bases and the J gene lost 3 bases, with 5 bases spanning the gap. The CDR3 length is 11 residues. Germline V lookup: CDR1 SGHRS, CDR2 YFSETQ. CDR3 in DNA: TGCGCCAGCAGCGTGGACTACGAGCAGTACTTC. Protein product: CASSVDYEQYF. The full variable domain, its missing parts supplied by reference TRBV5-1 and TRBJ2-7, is KAGVTQTPRYLIKTRGQQVTLSCSPISGHRSVSWYQQTPGQGLQFLFEYFSETQRNKGNFPGRFSGRQFSNSRSEMNVSTLELGDSALYLCASSVDYEQYFGPGTRLTVT.

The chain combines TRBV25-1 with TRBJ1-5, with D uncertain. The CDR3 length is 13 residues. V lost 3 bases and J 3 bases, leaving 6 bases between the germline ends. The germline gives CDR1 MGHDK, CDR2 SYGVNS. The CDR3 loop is CASSDKNNQPQHF. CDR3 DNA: TGTGCCAGCAGTGACAAGAACAATCAGCCCCAGCATTTT.

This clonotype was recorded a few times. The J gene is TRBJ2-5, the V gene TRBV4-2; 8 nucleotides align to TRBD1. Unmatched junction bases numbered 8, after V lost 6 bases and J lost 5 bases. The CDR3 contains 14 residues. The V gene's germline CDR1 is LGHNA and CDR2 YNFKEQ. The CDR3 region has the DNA TGTGCCAGCAGATCGACAGGGGAGCACGAGACCCAGTACTTC. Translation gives CASRSTGEHETQYF.

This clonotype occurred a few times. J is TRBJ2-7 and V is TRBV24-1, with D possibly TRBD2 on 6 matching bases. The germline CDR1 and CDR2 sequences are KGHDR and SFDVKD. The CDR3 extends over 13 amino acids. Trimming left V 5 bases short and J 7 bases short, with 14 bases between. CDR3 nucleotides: TGTGCCACCAGTGGCCAGGGAGGCGGGGAGCAGTACTTC. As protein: CATSGQGGGEQYF.